This TCR beta chain is drawn from a study of cytomegalovirus exposure and HLA in healthy donors. The PCR was carried out with 60 Vbeta primers and 13 Jbeta primers. Some clones are missing from TCRdb's copy, which holds only in-frame ones; the method was immunoSEQ multiplex PCR. The table lists approximately 100,000 clones, around 80% of them singletons. Unmatched junction bases numbered 23, after V lost 4 bases and J lost 4 bases. CDR3 length equals 21 residues. The sample comprised PBMCs. The chain has TRBV5-3 and TRBJ2-7; 13 nucleotides agree with TRBD2. TRBV5-3 is sorted into the ORF group, with uncertain function. The clonotype originates from a female donor in good health and CMV-seropositive. Written as DNA, the CDR3 is TGTGCCAGAAGCCAGTCGCGAGATACTAGCGGGGGGGGGAGGTTTTTGTACGAGCAGTACTTC. Amino acids: CARSQSRDTSGGGRFLYEQYF.